This passage covers 10 T cell receptor beta chains from one sample sequenced in a study of blood T cell repertoires in COVID-19. Assay: immunoSEQ multiplex PCR; the TCRdb copy retains only in-frame clones and omits some. This table has over 150,000 clones, approximately 73% appearing once. What was sequenced was peripheral blood. The receptors stem from a woman older than 75 with acute or convalescent COVID-19.

This sequence joins TRBV7-6 and TRBJ2-7; 7 bases agree with TRBD2. V was pared by 1 base and J by 0 bases, with 3 bases of the junction left unmatched. CDR1 and CDR2 (germline): SGHVS, FNYEAQ. The CDR3 length is 15 residues. The CDR3 sequence is CASSLVRGSSYEQYF. The CDR3, as DNA: TGTGCCAGCAGCTTAGTGCGCGGGAGCTCCTACGAGCAGTACTTC.

The CDR3 region is CASGVGRGHQPQHF. As DNA, the CDR3 is TGTGCCAGCGGCGTTGGCAGGGGGCATCAGCCCCAGCATTTT. The chain links TRBV6-5 to TRBJ1-5; 8 bases fit TRBD1. This CDR3 has 14 amino acids. The V gene end was trimmed by 8 bases and the J gene end by 5 bases; junction bases not matched to a gene: 8. Germline CDR1 reads MNHEY; CDR2 reads SVGAGI.

For the CDR3, the DNA is TGTGCCAGCAGTCCCACGAGTACCTTTCACGCAGATACGCAGTATTTT. Residues: CASSPTSTFHADTQYF. The rearrangement joins TRBV27 to TRBJ2-3, with D uncertain. CDR3 length: 16 amino acids. The germline V gene encodes CDR1 MNHEY and CDR2 SMNVEV (reference sequence). V lost 5 bases to trimming and J lost 4 bases, with 19 bases between them.

V usage is TRBV11-2 and J usage is TRBJ1-2, with a tentative D call TRBD1 (5 bases). The CDR3 is 14 residues long. V was pared by 8 bases and J by 4 bases, with 17 bases between. Germline V lookup: CDR1 SGHAT, CDR2 FQNNGV. The CDR3 loop reads CASGSRQNAYGYTF. The CDR3 bases are TGTGCCAGCGGCTCTCGACAGAACGCCTATGGCTACACCTTC.

About this clone itself: Other DNA sequences in this sample translate to the same CDR3. The chain couples TRBV5-1 to TRBJ1-1; tentatively, D is TRBD1 (5 bases). Germline V gene lookup returns CDR1 SGHRS and CDR2 YFSETQ. The CDR3 runs 13 residues. The germline V and J ends were trimmed by 2 bases and 1 base, with 6 bases remaining between them. The CDR3 is CASSFRENTEAFF. The DNA for the CDR3 is TGCGCCAGCAGCTTCAGGGAGAACACTGAAGCTTTCTTT. Drawing the rest from reference TRBV5-1 and TRBJ1-1, the complete variable domain is KAGVTQTPRYLIKTRGQQVTLSCSPISGHRSVSWYQQTPGQGLQFLFEYFSETQRNKGNFPGRFSGRQFSNSRSEMNVSTLELGDSALYLCASSFRENTEAFFGQGTRLTVV.

This clone turned up a few times. The gene calls are TRBV6-4 and TRBJ2-3, with 10 bases aligning to TRBD1. V was clipped by 6 bases and J by 4 bases; unmatched bases: 4. Germline lookup yields CDR1 MRHNA and CDR2 SNTAGT. This CDR3 is built from 14 residues. The CDR3 sequence is CASSRTGGADTQYF. CDR3 DNA sequence: TGTGCCAGCAGCCGGACAGGGGGGGCAGATACGCAGTATTTT.

CDR3 sequence reads: CATTPEGPHQPQHF. The DNA of the CDR3 is TGTGCCACCACTCCGGAGGGGCCCCATCAGCCCCAGCATTTT. The rearrangement joins TRBV15 to TRBJ1-5; possible D gene TRBD1, 5 bases. Germline V gene sequence: CDR1 LNHNV, CDR2 YYDKDF (reference sequence). This CDR3 spans 14 amino acids. Trimming took 7 bases from V and 5 from J, leaving 15 bases between them. The full variable domain, its missing parts supplied by reference TRBV15 and TRBJ1-5, is DAMVIQNPRYQVTQFGKPVTLSCSQTLNHNVMYWYQQKSSQAPKLLFHYYDKDFNNEADTPDNFQSRRPNTSFCFLDIRSPGLGDTAMYLCATTPEGPHQPQHFGDGTRLSIL.

This rearrangement joins TRBV10-3 to TRBJ1-5, with 7 bases that match TRBD1. The CDR3 loop spans 15 amino acids. After removal of 4 bases from V and 5 bases from J, the junction contained 8 bases not matched to a gene. Germline V lookup: CDR1 ENHRY, CDR2 SYGVKD. The CDR3 protein is CAISAADREDQPQHF. Here the CDR3 DNA reads TGTGCCATCAGTGCCGCCGACAGGGAGGATCAGCCCCAGCATTTT.

This chain joins TRBV3-1 (or the pseudogene TRBV3-2) and TRBJ1-5; D is perhaps TRBD1 (6 bases). Germline V CDR1 and CDR2: LGHDT, YNNKEL (reference sequence). Trimming took off 1 base at V and 6 bases at J, with 19 bases between the two ends. The CDR3 contains 17 residues. DNA of the CDR3: TGTGCCAGCAGCCAAGGGACAGCGTCAGCGGGGAGTCAGCCCCAGCATTTT. It yields the protein CASSQGTASAGSQPQHF.

The chain joins TRBV9 to TRBJ1-5, with a weak D call TRBD1 (5 bases). In germline, CDR1 is SGDLS, CDR2 YYNGEE. The CDR3 runs to 14 residues. V was clipped by 8 bases and J by 0 bases, with 12 bases between them. The CDR3 protein is CARDSRYSNQPQHF. The CDR3 region has the DNA TGTGCCAGAGACAGTCGCTATAGCAATCAGCCCCAGCATTTT.